The 19 T cell receptor beta chains below were found in one sample sequenced in a study of blood T cell repertoires in COVID-19. Assay used: immunoSEQ multiplex PCR; TCRdb lists only in-frame clones, some missing. This sample has 350,000 or so clones, with more than 70% found just once. Material: PBMCs or T cells enriched from blood (not recorded which). These receptors originate from a woman between 25 and 40 years old who had been exposed to COVID-19.

This chain joins TRBV7-3 and TRBJ1-1; 9 positions agree with TRBD1. The CDR3 covers 13 residues. Germline V gives CDR1 SGHTA, CDR2 FQGTGA. V dropped 5 bases and J dropped 5; count of bases not matched to a gene: 3. CDR3 sequence reads: CASSQGQGTEAFF. In DNA, the CDR3 is TGTGCCAGCAGCCAAGGACAGGGGACTGAAGCTTTCTTT.

The gene calls are TRBV6-5 and TRBJ1-1, with 9 bases matching TRBD1. The CDR3 has 13 residues. CDR1 is MNHEY, CDR2 SVGAGI, per germline. The J segment lost 5 bases and the V segment lost 5 bases, leaving 3 bases of the junction unmatched. CDR3 in DNA: TGTGCCAGCAGTAAGACAGGGGGAACTGAAGCTTTCTTT. Residues: CASSKTGGTEAFF.

The rearrangement joins TRBV29-1 to TRBJ1-2; 8 bases fit TRBD1. With 7 bases clipped from V and 8 bases from J, the junction kept 6 bases outside the gene matches. The CDR3 is made up of 11 amino acids. The V gene's germline CDR1 is SQVTM and CDR2 ANQGSEA. Here the CDR3 DNA reads TGCAGCGGGCTGACAGGGGCGGGCTACACCTTC. This encodes CSGLTGAGYTF.

V and J are TRBV28 and TRBJ1-4; TRBD1 aligns across 8 bases. Germline V gene sequence: CDR1 MDHEN, CDR2 SYDVKM. The CDR3 runs to 15 residues. After removal of 7 bases from V and 12 bases from J, the junction contained 16 bases not matched to a gene. CDR3 amino acids: CASTFLGTGYRELFF. CDR3 nucleotides: TGTGCCAGCACCTTCCTCGGGACAGGTTATAGGGAACTGTTTTTT.

The V and J genes are TRBV28 and TRBJ2-5; 7 positions match TRBD2. Looked up from germline, CDR1 is MDHEN and CDR2 is SYDVKM. V dropped 6 bases and J dropped 6; count of bases not matched to a gene: 13. The CDR3 is made up of 15 amino acids. This CDR3 is CASSPTERERKTQYF. CDR3 nucleotides: TGTGCCAGCAGCCCCACCGAGCGGGAAAGGAAGACCCAGTACTTC.

This clone was seen just once. V gene TRBV5-1 combines with J gene TRBJ2-1; 9 nucleotides line up with TRBD2. Germline V CDR1 and CDR2: SGHRS, YFSETQ. CDR3 length equals 17 residues. Unmatched junction bases numbered 8, after V lost 0 bases and J lost 4 bases. CDR3 nucleotides: TGCGCCAGCAGCTTGGCACCGGCGGGAGGGCCGTACAATGAGCAGTTCTTC. Amino acid sequence: CASSLAPAGGPYNEQFF. The full variable domain, in which reference TRBV5-1 and TRBJ2-1 provide the parts outside the CDR3, is KAGVTQTPRYLIKTRGQQVTLSCSPISGHRSVSWYQQTPGQGLQFLFEYFSETQRNKGNFPGRFSGRQFSNSRSEMNVSTLELGDSALYLCASSLAPAGGPYNEQFFGPGTRLTVL.

The chain recombines TRBV10-3 with TRBJ2-7; perhaps TRBD1 as D (5 bases). Trimming removed 0 bases at V and 13 bases at J, with 13 bases between. The CDR3 contains 12 residues. The germline gives CDR1 ENHRY, CDR2 SYGVKD. CDR3 sequence (DNA): TGTGCCATCAGTGAGTCTTCCCGACAGCCCTACTTC. As protein: CAISESSRQPYF.

V is TRBV11-1 and J is TRBJ2-5, with D perhaps matching TRBD1 (6 bases). Germline V gene lookup returns CDR1 SGHAT and CDR2 FQDESV (reference sequence). V lost 5 bases to trimming and J lost 4 bases, with 17 bases between them. The CDR3 runs 15 residues. The CDR3 reads CASSRDRPGGETQYF. The CDR3 DNA reads TGTGCCAGCAGCCGTGACAGGCCGGGTGGAGAGACCCAGTACTTC. Together with reference TRBV11-1 and TRBJ2-5, the CDR3 gives the full variable domain: EAEVAQSPRYKITEKSQAVAFWCDPISGHATLYWYRQILGQGPELLVQFQDESVVDDSQLPKDRFSAERLKGVDSTLKIQPAELGDSAMYLCASSRDRPGGETQYFGPGTRLLVL.

This sequence joins TRBV6-2 or TRBV6-3 and TRBJ2-7; D is possibly TRBD2 (5 bases). The CDR3 contains 15 residues. Trimming cost V 2 bases and J 4 bases, with 15 bases left between them. Germline values: CDR1 MNHEY, CDR2 SVGEGT. The CDR3 DNA sequence: TGTGCCAGCAGTTACAGCCACAATCCGGGATACGAGCAGTACTTC. The encoded protein is CASSYSHNPGYEQYF.

The chain joins TRBV7-6 to TRBJ2-3; 8 nucleotides match TRBD1. The trim removed 5 bases at V and 1 base at J, leaving 8 bases unmatched. Germline-derived CDR1 and CDR2 are SGHVS and FNYEAQ. The length of the CDR3 is 16 residues. CDR3 DNA sequence: TGTGCCAGCAGCCCGGAGGACAGGGAGGGCACAGATACGCAGTATTTT. Translated, it gives CASSPEDREGTDTQYF.

The V and J genes are TRBV7-9 and TRBJ2-7; 13 bases agree with TRBD2. Germline CDR1 SEHNR, CDR2 FQNEAQ (reference sequence). V shed 5 bases and J 5 bases; nucleotides not matched to a gene: 3. This CDR3 has 14 amino acids. The CDR3 region is CASSRTSGSDEQYF. CDR3 sequence (DNA): TGTGCCAGCAGCCGGACTAGCGGGAGCGACGAGCAGTACTTC.

This clone was counted a few times. The rearrangement links TRBV27 to TRBJ2-7; 12 bases are a match to TRBD2. The CDR3 has 17 residues. Germline V CDR1 and CDR2: MNHEY, SMNVEV (reference sequence). Trimming at V came to 3 bases and at J to 2 bases, leaving 8 bases not matched to a gene. Written as DNA, the CDR3 is TGTGCCAGCAGTTTTACTAGCGGGAGGCCCCGCCCCTACGAGCAGTACTTC. This codes for CASSFTSGRPRPYEQYF.

The chain recombines TRBV29-1 with TRBJ2-5, with D unclear. This CDR3 spans 12 amino acids. The V and J ends lost 7 bases and 5 bases respectively, with 14 bases between them. From germline, CDR1 is SQVTM and CDR2 ANQGSEA. CDR3 nucleotide sequence: TGCAGCGCTTCAGACTTGTCGGAGACCCAGTACTTC. It encodes CSASDLSETQYF.

The chain employs TRBV12-3 or TRBV12-4 and TRBJ2-5; tentatively, D is TRBD1 (5 bases). This CDR3 has 12 residues. Trimming took off 5 bases at V and 5 bases at J, with 9 bases between the two ends. The CDR3 DNA is TGTGCCAGCAGTCTCAGGGTGGAGACCCAGTACTTC. As protein: CASSLRVETQYF.

CDR3 DNA sequence: TGTGCCAGCAGTTACGCAGGGGTTGAGGTTGAAGCTTTCTTT. Translated, it gives CASSYAGVEVEAFF. The chain carries TRBV6-5 and TRBJ1-1; possibly TRBD1 for D (6 bases). CDR1 is MNHEY and CDR2 is SVGAGI in the germline V gene. The CDR3 is made up of 14 amino acids. Trimming stripped 2 bases from V and 7 bases from J, with 14 bases between.

This sequence joins TRBV5-1 and TRBJ2-5, with 10 bases aligning to TRBD2. CDR1 and CDR2 from the germline V gene are SGHRS and YFSETQ. Unmatched junction bases numbered 5, after V lost 5 bases and J lost 4 bases. The CDR3 runs 14 residues. The CDR3 region is CASRPGLALETQYF. For the CDR3, the DNA is TGCGCCAGCAGGCCGGGACTAGCGCTAGAGACCCAGTACTTC.

The rearrangement uses TRBV14 and TRBJ1-2; no clear D gene. Trimming pared 0 bases from V and 1 base from J, leaving 9 bases between. Germline-derived CDR1 and CDR2 are SGHDN and FVKESK. The CDR3 length is 15 residues. The CDR3 DNA follows: TGTGCCAGCAGCCAAGAGTATGGACTTAACTATGGCTACACCTTC. This sequence encodes CASSQEYGLNYGYTF.

The CDR3 DNA reads TGTGCCTGGAGTGTTAGCTTTCAAGAGACCCAGTACTTC. Its translation is CAWSVSFQETQYF. The chain couples TRBV30 to TRBJ2-5; D uncertain. V was clipped by 0 bases and J by 2 bases, with 7 bases between them. Germline V CDR1 and CDR2: GTSNPN, SVGIG (reference sequence). The CDR3 is 13 residues long.

The chain has TRBV3-1 (or the pseudogene TRBV3-2) and TRBJ2-3, with D hard to call. From germline, CDR1 is LGHDT and CDR2 YNNKEL (reference sequence). The CDR3 has 14 residues. Trimming took 4 bases from V and 2 from J, leaving 10 bases between them. CDR3 coding DNA: TGTGCCAGCAGCCTTCGACAAGTCACAGATACGCAGTATTTT. Its translation is CASSLRQVTDTQYF.